The clone carrying this T cell receptor (beta chain) appeared a few times. Amplification targeted TCR beta CDR3 regions from RNA transcripts. HTBI primers were the set used in a first-round RT-PCR of the TCR CDR3. In TCRdb, the multiplex PCR reads were re-called with MiXCR into one record per CDR3 protein. The sample includes about 400,000 distinct CDR3 sequences, 15% to 19% seen only once; the top ten take around an eighth. Trimming shortened V by 5 bases and J by 6 bases, and 10 bases separated the two germline ends. The CDR3 consists of 12 residues. The germline CDR1 and CDR2 sequences are LNHNV and YYDKDF (reference sequence). PBMCs stemmed from about 9.5 ml fresh peripheral blood. This specimen comes from a study of T cells in Graves' hyperthyroidism and ophthalmopathy.

The V call is TRBV15, the J call TRBJ2-5; possible D gene TRBD2, 6 bases. The sample consisted of blood. The TCR sequence derives from a woman younger than 35 with Graves' hyperthyroidism. For the CDR3, the DNA is TGTGCCACCAGCGGGACTGTCAAGACCCAGTACTTC. Its protein is CATSGTVKTQYF.